The 22 T cell receptor beta chains presented below share a single source sample, sequenced in a study of cytomegalovirus exposure and HLA in healthy donors. PCR involved 60 Vbeta and 13 Jbeta primers. TCRdb keeps only in-frame clones here, not all; method: immunoSEQ multiplex PCR. The sample lists 99,000 or so clones; 78% were seen once. The sample taken for sequencing was PBMCs. The receptors were sampled from a woman in her thirties or forties in good health and CMV-seronegative.

The chain couples TRBV18 to TRBJ1-1, with TRBD1 matching over 7 bases. After removal of 4 bases from V and 7 bases from J, the junction contained 3 bases not matched to a gene. Germline CDR1 reads KGHSH; CDR2 reads LQKENI. CDR3 length equals 12 residues. The chain's CDR3 is CASSLGTVEAFF. CDR3 DNA: TGTGCCAGCTCACTAGGGACAGTTGAAGCTTTCTTT. Complete variable domain (other parts from reference TRBV18 and TRBJ1-1): NAGVMQNPRHLVRRRGQEARLRCSPMKGHSHVYWYRQLPEEGLKFMVYLQKENIIDESGMPKERFSAEFPKEGPSILRIQQVVRGDSAAYFCASSLGTVEAFFGQGTRLTVV.

This chain joins TRBV7-9 and TRBJ2-5; 8 bases are a match to TRBD2. CDR3 length equals 17 residues. Germline CDR1 SEHNR, CDR2 FQNEAQ (reference sequence). V was clipped by 1 base and J by 5 bases; unmatched bases: 12. The CDR3 here is CASSLERVLAAEETQYF. The CDR3 coding sequence is TGTGCCAGCAGCTTAGAGCGGGTACTAGCGGCCGAGGAGACCCAGTACTTC.

This chain joins TRBV14 and TRBJ1-1; D call uncertain. Trimming cost V 0 bases and J 0 bases, with 2 bases left between them. CDR1 SGHDN and CDR2 FVKESK come from the germline V gene. This CDR3 contains 13 residues. The chain's CDR3 is CASSQDMNTEAFF. The CDR3 region has the DNA TGTGCCAGCAGCCAAGATATGAACACTGAAGCTTTCTTT. The complete variable domain, with remaining parts taken from reference TRBV14 and TRBJ1-1, reads EAGVTQFPSHSVIEKGQTVTLRCDPISGHDNLYWYRRVMGKEIKFLLHFVKESKQDESGMPNNRFLAERTGGTYSTLKVQPAELEDSGVYFCASSQDMNTEAFFGQGTRLTVV.

About this clone: A junction boundary mismatches the germline segment, possibly from a read error. The chain links TRBV7-9 to TRBJ2-1, with D hard to call. The CDR3 is made up of 16 amino acids. Germline V CDR1 and CDR2: SEHNR, FQNEAQ (reference sequence). The CDR3 loop is CSSSHSKVTYYNEQFF. In DNA form, the CDR3 reads TGTTCCAGCAGCCACTCTAAAGTGACTTATTACAATGAGCAGTTCTTC.

The V call is TRBV7-3, the J call TRBJ2-2; possibly TRBD1 for D (8 bases). Germline-derived CDR1 and CDR2 are SGHTA and FQGTGA. CDR3 length: 15 amino acids. Trimming cost V 6 bases and J 5 bases, with 16 bases left between them. In DNA form, the CDR3 reads TGTGCCAGCAGACAAGACAGGGGAGGGACCGGGGAGCTGTTTTTT. Protein sequence: CASRQDRGGTGELFF.

The chain links TRBV5-6 to TRBJ1-1; D not resolved. Trimming shortened V by 0 bases and J by 5 bases, and 11 bases separated the two germline ends. Germline CDR1 SGHDT, CDR2 YYEEEE. This CDR3 has 14 amino acids. CDR3 in amino acids: CASSLGLSGTEAFF. For the CDR3, the DNA is TGTGCCAGCAGCTTGGGGCTCTCGGGAACTGAAGCTTTCTTT.

The chain uses TRBV28 and TRBJ2-7, with a weak D call TRBD1 (5 bases). CDR3 length: 13 amino acids. Trimming cost V 2 bases and J 3 bases, with 8 bases left between them. Looked up from germline, CDR1 is MDHEN and CDR2 is SYDVKM. CDR3 sequence reads: CASSLQGYYEQYF. The CDR3 DNA sequence: TGTGCCAGCAGTTTACAGGGCTACTACGAGCAGTACTTC.

The genes are TRBV9 and TRBJ2-1; D is perhaps TRBD2 (6 bases). The V gene's germline CDR1 is SGDLS and CDR2 YYNGEE. The CDR3 has 17 amino acids. V shed 1 base and J shed 10 bases, with 24 bases lying between them. As DNA, the CDR3 is TGTGCCAGCAGCGTATGTATCAGGAGGGCCCGGAGTGGCGAGCAGTTCTTC. Translation: CASSVCIRRARSGEQFF.

The V and J genes are TRBV27 and TRBJ2-7, with TRBD1 matching 10 bases. V lost 6 bases, J lost 5 bases, and 13 bases stayed unmatched. The germline CDR1 and CDR2 sequences are MNHEY and SMNVEV (reference sequence). This CDR3 region has 16 residues. The CDR3 DNA reads TGTGCCAGCAGCCTACCCTCCGGGACAGGGGTGGACGAGCAGTACTTC. The encoded protein is CASSLPSGTGVDEQYF.

The J gene is TRBJ2-3, the V gene TRBV18; 10 bases are a match to TRBD2. Trimming cost V 3 bases and J 3 bases; bases outside gene matches: 9. This CDR3 has 17 residues. CDR1 is KGHSH and CDR2 is LQKENI in the germline V gene. CDR3 coding DNA: TGTGCCAGCTCACCTGGGCTAGCGGGAGTCCGGACAGATACGCAGTATTTT. It translates to CASSPGLAGVRTDTQYF. Based on the CDR3 plus reference TRBV18 and TRBJ2-3, the full variable domain is NAGVMQNPRHLVRRRGQEARLRCSPMKGHSHVYWYRQLPEEGLKFMVYLQKENIIDESGMPKERFSAEFPKEGPSILRIQQVVRGDSAAYFCASSPGLAGVRTDTQYFGPGTRLTVL.

This clone was counted between two and nine times. The chain carries TRBV28 and TRBJ2-7; D perhaps matches TRBD1 (6 bases). Germline V CDR1 and CDR2: MDHEN, SYDVKM. This CDR3 spans 14 amino acids. The germline V and J ends were trimmed by 8 bases and 2 bases, with 16 bases remaining between them. The CDR3 region has the DNA TGTGCCAGCGAGGGGGAGATCGGGACCTACGAGCAGTACTTC. Amino acids: CASEGEIGTYEQYF.

The chain is built from TRBV28 and TRBJ2-7; a possible D gene is TRBD1 (6 bases). The CDR3 is made up of 15 amino acids. Germline V gene lookup returns CDR1 MDHEN and CDR2 SYDVKM. The germline V and J ends were trimmed by 11 bases and 1 base, with 21 bases remaining between them. CDR3 amino acids: CAGTPLGTNSYEQYF. As DNA, the CDR3 is TGTGCCGGCACTCCCCTGGGGACAAATTCCTACGAGCAGTACTTC. Filled out from reference TRBV28 and TRBJ2-7, the complete variable domain reads DVKVTQSSRYLVKRTGEKVFLECVQDMDHENMFWYRQDPGLGLRLIYFSYDVKMKEKGDIPEGYSVSREKKERFSLILESASTNQTSMYLCAGTPLGTNSYEQYFGPGTRLTVT.

The chain employs TRBV6-4 and TRBJ1-1; no firm D call. Germline loops: CDR1 MRHNA, CDR2 SNTAGT. This CDR3 is built from 13 residues. V gave up 6 bases and J gave up 1 base, with 9 bases separating them. CDR3 DNA sequence: TGTGCCAGCAGCGTAACAGCGAACACTGAAGCTTTCTTT. Protein: CASSVTANTEAFF.

The chain links TRBV4-1 to TRBJ2-5; D gene unclear. The germline V gene has CDR1 MGHRA and CDR2 YSYEKL. The V end was cut by 0 bases, the J end by 2 bases, with 7 bases between. CDR3 size: 14 residues. The chain's CDR3 is CASSQDAEQETQYF. In nucleotides, the CDR3 is TGCGCCAGCAGCCAAGACGCAGAACAAGAGACCCAGTACTTC.

This rearrangement joins TRBV27 to TRBJ1-2; D gene unclear. V lost 5 bases and J lost 2, with 21 bases in between. CDR3 length: 17 amino acids. Per the germline V gene, CDR1 is MNHEY and CDR2 is SMNVEV (reference sequence). The CDR3 here is CASSRVGRQNSNYGYTF. CDR3 DNA sequence: TGTGCCAGCAGTCGGGTTGGGAGGCAGAACAGCAACTATGGCTACACCTTC.

The V call is TRBV7-2, the J call TRBJ2-7; D is ambiguous. The CDR3 is 14 amino acids. CDR1 is SGHTA, CDR2 FQGNSA, per germline. V dropped 0 bases and J dropped 0 bases, with 6 bases sitting between them. The CDR3 region has the DNA TGTGCCAGCAGCTTAGCGTACACCTCCTACGAGCAGTACTTC. It is translated as CASSLAYTSYEQYF.

The genes are TRBV28 and TRBJ1-1, with 8 positions matching TRBD1. V shed 4 bases and J 1 base; nucleotides not matched to a gene: 5. CDR1 is MDHEN, CDR2 SYDVKM, per germline. The CDR3 runs to 15 residues. The CDR3 DNA sequence: TGTGCCAGCAGTTCACAGGGGGGTGGGAACACTGAAGCTTTCTTT. It specifies CASSSQGGGNTEAFF.

The chain links TRBV28 to TRBJ2-7, with TRBD1 matching over 10 bases. V shed 5 bases, J shed 2 bases, and the junction held 6 bases outside the gene matches. Germline CDR1 is MDHEN and CDR2 is SYDVKM. CDR3 length: 15 amino acids. The chain's CDR3 is CASSPSGTGAYEQYF. DNA of the CDR3: TGTGCCAGCAGTCCCTCCGGGACAGGGGCCTACGAGCAGTACTTC.

The V call is TRBV9, the J call TRBJ1-3; tentative D call: TRBD1 (5 bases). V lost 0 bases and J 4 bases, leaving 11 bases between the germline ends. CDR3 size: 15 residues. The germline gives CDR1 SGDLS, CDR2 YYNGEE. DNA of the CDR3: TGTGCCAGCAGCGTAGGTGGGACTATCGGAAACACCATATATTTT. This sequence encodes CASSVGGTIGNTIYF.

V usage is TRBV9 and J usage is TRBJ2-1, with D perhaps matching TRBD1 (7 bases). The V end was cut by 0 bases, the J end by 7 bases, with 14 bases between. CDR3 length: 15 residues. Germline CDR1 reads SGDLS; CDR2 reads YYNGEE. The CDR3 coding sequence is TGTGCCAGCAGCGTAGTGGAGGGGGCGCAGAATGAGCAGTTCTTC. It is translated as CASSVVEGAQNEQFF.

The chain links TRBV2 to TRBJ2-1; D is perhaps TRBD2 (6 bases). The V and J ends lost 1 base and 10 bases respectively, with 11 bases between them. CDR1 is SNHLY, CDR2 FYNNEI, per germline. CDR3 length: 13 residues. CDR3 bases: TGTGCCAGCAGTGAAGGTTTTGGAGGGGAGCAGTTCTTC. It encodes CASSEGFGGEQFF.

The rearrangement joins TRBV9 to TRBJ2-7, with unresolved D. The CDR3 length is 13 residues. V lost 1 base to trimming and J lost 6 bases, with 11 bases between them. Germline lookup yields CDR1 SGDLS and CDR2 YYNGEE. Here the CDR3 DNA reads TGTGCCAGCAGCGTAATAGCTGGTGCCGAGCAGTACTTC. Translation: CASSVIAGAEQYF.